The sequence of this TCR beta chain was determined in a study of blood T cell repertoires in COVID-19 (dated by TCRdb to 2019 to 2021). Regarding the research as a whole: The collaborator samples originated in the United States, Italy and Spain and spanned the acute and convalescent phases of COVID-19. Nearly every sample came with metadata listing a de-identified subject ID, COVID-19 status, age in years and sex. Where HLA class I and class II types were available, the types were taken from metadata supplied by the sample provider, not from assay-based typing. Samples were obtained from the ongoing ImmuneRACE study (first 160 participants) and from 1,200 or so subjects provided by 6 global collaborators. The material from the prospective study consisted of cDNA or gDNA derived from T cells, B-cell-depleted T cells, or PBMCs. Subjects who had been exposed to COVID-19, were actively infected with it, or had recovered from it provided the deeply sampled blood TCRbeta repertoires that made up the dataset. The repertoires were released in a freely available public database intended as a resource for research on the immune response to SARS-CoV-2.

The study at large found these results: Clinical and demographic metadata were provided uncurated, with the amount varying by source and participant.

In Seattle, one collaborating source enrolled patients while the infection was active and tracked those patients longitudinally over the course of disease. Each collaborating institution followed its own protocols to collect whole blood in K2EDTA tubes. For TCRbeta analysis, collaborators shipped samples in one of three forms: frozen whole blood, isolated PBMCs, or DNA extracted from either of those sample types. TCRbeta CDR3 regions were amplified from genomic DNA using the immunoSEQ Assay, a bias-controlled multiplex PCR. The source study handled its data this way. The number of nucleated cells in each sample was estimated from the amplification of reference gene primers within the assay. Sequence reads were collapsed and filtered to measure the absolute abundance of every unique TCRbeta CDR3 rearrangement. For each sample, productive Simpson clonality was calculated as the square root of Simpson's diversity index over productive rearrangements. The table was pulled from immuneACCESS by TCRdb, which kept in-frame rearrangements only. Such tables lose some clones; where checked, under half of the loss comes from unresolved V genes, and the rest has no known cause. Clone size and V and J calls were adopted from that table, with D and trimming inferred from the DNA. This sample holds around 290,000 clones; 80% to 95% were observed only once. The ten biggest clones cover around 2.2% of the sample.

The V end gives up 6 bases and the J end 0 bases, leaving 10 bases in the junction not matched to a gene. Spanning cysteine to phenylalanine, the CDR3 consists of 16 amino acids. Kept here is only the CDR3 DNA, which spans 48 bases and is read in frame from base 1. From the germline V gene, CDR1 is SQVTM and CDR2 is ANQGSEA. Comments on this clone: Its antigen remains unidentified. The input lacks base qualities; no much larger clone sits a single base away.

The sequence was collected from a woman aged 25-40 years with COVID-19, enrolled during active disease. The chain is assembled from TRBV29-1 and TRBJ2-2, with 7 junctional bases fitting TRBD1. The specimen was peripheral blood. The bases read TGCAGCGTCCTTGAGGGGGCCAGCCCGAACACCGGGGAGCTGTTTTTT. Translation gives CSVLEGASPNTGELFF.